The next 4 T cell receptor beta chains were all read from a single sample in a study of T cell repertoires in cytomegalovirus infection. These TCRs' antigens remain unknown. MiXCR was run by TCRdb on the reads, yielding one entry per CDR3 protein. The sample carries under 300,000 distinct CDR3 sequences, 22% recorded once. Here the sequenced sample was cultured PBMCs, taken from culture after CMV antigen stimulation. The receptors shown here come from a human donor in good health (CMV status not recorded). Some clones in this sample may be carry-over from other donors' samples.

This chain links TRBV7-4 with TRBJ2-1; TRBD2 matches at 15 bases. CDR3 size: 24 residues. Trimming cost V 2 bases and J 2 bases; bases outside gene matches: 22. The V gene's germline CDR1 is SGHVT and CDR2 SQSDAQ. For the CDR3, the DNA is TGTGCCAGCAGCTTATCCTCGGGACTGCCCCGGAGGACTAGCGGGAGGGACCCCTACAATGAGCAGTTCTTC. Residues: CASSLSSGLPRRTSGRDPYNEQFF.

This clonotype has a handful of counts. V usage is TRBV4-1 and J usage is TRBJ2-5; D is unclear. The CDR3 is 14 residues long. CDR1 is MGHRA and CDR2 is YSYEKL in the germline V gene. V gave up 1 base and J gave up 5 bases, with 11 bases separating them. The CDR3 reads CASSQVGFGETQYF. The CDR3 DNA reads TGCGCCAGCAGCCAAGTCGGGTTTGGGGAGACCCAGTACTTC.

V is TRBV10-3 and J is TRBJ2-2; D is undetermined. Trimming removed 3 bases at V and 1 base at J, with 3 bases between. Germline loops: CDR1 ENHRY, CDR2 SYGVKD. There are 13 residues in the CDR3. The CDR3: CAISDMNTGELFF. For the CDR3, the DNA is TGTGCCATCAGTGATATGAACACCGGGGAGCTGTTTTTT.

This clonotype was found many times. The chain has TRBV7-2 and TRBJ2-3, with D unclear. The CDR3 extends over 13 amino acids. V lost 2 bases, J lost 6 bases, and 9 bases lay in between. CDR1 and CDR2 from the germline V gene are SGHTA and FQGNSA. CDR3 DNA: TGTGCCAGCAGCTTATTCTCGGACGATACGCAGTATTTT. Its translation is CASSLFSDDTQYF.